The 6 T cell receptor beta chains reported below all come from one sample, sequenced in a study of identical twins. TCRdb called the 5' RACE reads again in MiXCR, with one record for every CDR3 protein. The table records approximately 620,000 distinct CDR3 sequences, 8.5% to 9.5% of them present only once. The sample also formed part of further work on yellow fever vaccine responses in identical twins.

Sequencing was carried out using PBMCs. The receptors here all came from a woman aged 18 to 35 in good health.

In this sample, this clonotype turned up a few times. The chain employs TRBV15 and TRBJ2-2; TRBD2 is a possible D gene (6 bases). This CDR3 is 17 amino acids long. CDR1 and CDR2 (germline): LNHNV, YYDKDF (reference sequence). V lost 3 bases to trimming and J lost 3 bases, with 17 bases between them. This CDR3 is CATSRETGRGYTGELFF. The CDR3 region has the DNA TGTGCCACCAGCAGGGAAACAGGTCGGGGGTACACCGGGGAGCTGTTTTTT.

This clonotype was counted a few times. This chain links TRBV20-1 with TRBJ2-1; 8 nucleotides align to TRBD2. The germline gives CDR1 DFQATT, CDR2 SNEGSKA (reference sequence). This CDR3 spans 14 amino acids. J gave up 5 bases and V 3 bases, and 6 bases lay outside the gene matches. In DNA form, the CDR3 reads TGCAGTGCTAGTCCCCAGCGGGAGAACAATGAGCAGTTCTTC. Protein sequence: CSASPQRENNEQFF.

This clonotype has just a few counts. The chain carries TRBV29-1 and TRBJ2-3; TRBD2 matches 11 bases. V dropped 7 bases and J dropped 2; count of bases not matched to a gene: 2. CDR3 length equals 13 residues. The germline gives CDR1 SQVTM, CDR2 ANQGSEA. CDR3 DNA sequence: TGCAGCGCTAGCGGGAGGTTCACAGATACGCAGTATTTT. This codes for CSASGRFTDTQYF.

This clonotype was found many times. The rearrangement joins TRBV24-1 to TRBJ2-1; 7 bases map to TRBD1. The length of the CDR3 is 13 residues. CDR1 and CDR2 (germline): KGHDR, SFDVKD. Trimming cost V 4 bases and J 9 bases; bases outside gene matches: 5. The CDR3 nucleotides are TGTGCCACCAGTGACTCGGACAGGATTGAGCAGTTCTTC. Amino acids: CATSDSDRIEQFF.

The gene calls are TRBV6-1 and TRBJ1-1; unclear D gene. CDR1 is MNHNS, CDR2 SASEGT, per germline. The CDR3 is 15 amino acids. Trimming cost V 7 bases and J 0 bases, with 15 bases left between them. The CDR3 region is CASTGVPSVNTEAFF. The CDR3 region has the DNA TGTGCCAGCACCGGTGTCCCCTCAGTGAACACTGAAGCTTTCTTT.

This clonotype showed up many times. This sequence joins TRBV29-1 and TRBJ2-5, with 12 bases lining up with TRBD2. The germline CDR1 and CDR2 sequences are SQVTM and ANQGSEA. V lost 3 bases to trimming and J lost 5 bases; unmatched junction nucleotides: 10. The CDR3 contains 16 residues. CDR3 sequence: CSVEWASGGAGETQYF. The CDR3 bases are TGCAGCGTTGAGTGGGCTAGCGGGGGGGCAGGGGAGACCCAGTACTTC.